The clone carrying this T cell receptor beta chain has just a few counts. The sample comes from a study of T cell changes during pregnancy in multiple sclerosis. TCRdb's copy holds only in-frame clones and misses some; the assay was immunoSEQ multiplex PCR. The sample has around 60,000 clones, 70% to 90% seen once. The CDR3 covers 18 residues. CDR1 is MGHRA and CDR2 is YSYEKL in the germline V gene. V was clipped by 1 base and J by 3 bases; unmatched bases: 10. The rearrangement uses TRBV4-1 and TRBJ2-1; 9 bases line up with TRBD2. The input for sequencing was peripheral blood, taken in the first trimester of pregnancy. The source is a female donor with multiple sclerosis, enrolled in a pregnancy study. The DNA for the CDR3 is TGCGCCAGCAGCCAAGCCCCCGGGACTAGCAAGGGCTACAATGAGCAGTTCTTC. Translation: CASSQAPGTSKGYNEQFF.